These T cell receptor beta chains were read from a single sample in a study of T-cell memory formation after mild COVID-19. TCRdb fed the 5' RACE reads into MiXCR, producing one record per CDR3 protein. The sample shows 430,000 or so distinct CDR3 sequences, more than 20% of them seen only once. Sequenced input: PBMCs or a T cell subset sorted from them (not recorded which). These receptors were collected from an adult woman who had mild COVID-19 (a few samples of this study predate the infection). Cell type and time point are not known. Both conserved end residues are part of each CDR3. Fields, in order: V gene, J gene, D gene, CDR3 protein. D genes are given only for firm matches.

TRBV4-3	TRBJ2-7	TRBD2	CASSQLREVSEQYF
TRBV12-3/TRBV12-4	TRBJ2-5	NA	CASSPNRDQETQYF
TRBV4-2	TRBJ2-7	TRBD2	CASSQELEGGPIYEQYF
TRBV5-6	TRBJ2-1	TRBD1	CASSRGGTGGREQFF
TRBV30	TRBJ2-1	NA	CAWSVDPTYNEQFF
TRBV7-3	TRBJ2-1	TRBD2	CAGSGFYNEQFF
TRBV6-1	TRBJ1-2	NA	CASSRRTFNYGYTF
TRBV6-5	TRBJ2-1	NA	CASRYAGAGDNEQFF
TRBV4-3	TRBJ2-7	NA	CASSQEWAVSYEQYF
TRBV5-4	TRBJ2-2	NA	CASSFVATNTGELFF
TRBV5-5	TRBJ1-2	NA	CASSSPGGPNYYGYTF
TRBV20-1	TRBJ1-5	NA	CSAREAGKRDQPQHF
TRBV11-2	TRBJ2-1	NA	CASSLSRRDNEQFF
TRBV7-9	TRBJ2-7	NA	CASSFREGPSYEQYF
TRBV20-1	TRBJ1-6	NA	CSARGRGIVNSPLHF
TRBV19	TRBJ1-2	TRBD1	CASSIDGWDRDGYTF
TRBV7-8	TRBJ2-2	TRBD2	CASSLVSGTTTGELFF
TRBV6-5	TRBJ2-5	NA	CASTSGIKETQYF
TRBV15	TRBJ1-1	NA	CATSRTRITEAFF
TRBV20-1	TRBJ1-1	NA	CSARRDQAFF
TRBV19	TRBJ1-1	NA	CASSTPGGGMNTEAFF
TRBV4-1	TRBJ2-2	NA	CASSQVREAGELFF
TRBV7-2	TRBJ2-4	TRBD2	CASSFTVAGGPENIQYF
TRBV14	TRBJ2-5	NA	CASSQGNRDWQETQYF
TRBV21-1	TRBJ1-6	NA	CASSPNIGRNSPLHF
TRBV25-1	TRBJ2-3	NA	CASSEWQGETDTQYF
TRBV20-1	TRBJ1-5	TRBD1	CSARTGTSNQPQHF
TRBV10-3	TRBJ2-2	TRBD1	CAMYRDRGTNTGELFF
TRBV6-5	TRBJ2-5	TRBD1	CASSWSGQGRETQYF
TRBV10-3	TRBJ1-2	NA	CAISESKGGGGYTF
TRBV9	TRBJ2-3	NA	CASSVSGTSTDTQYF
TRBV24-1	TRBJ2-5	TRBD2	CATSDPLSGRETQYF
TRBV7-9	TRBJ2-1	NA	CASSPRVDAGRAYNEQFF
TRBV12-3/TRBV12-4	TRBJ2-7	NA	CASRVSGGHEQYF